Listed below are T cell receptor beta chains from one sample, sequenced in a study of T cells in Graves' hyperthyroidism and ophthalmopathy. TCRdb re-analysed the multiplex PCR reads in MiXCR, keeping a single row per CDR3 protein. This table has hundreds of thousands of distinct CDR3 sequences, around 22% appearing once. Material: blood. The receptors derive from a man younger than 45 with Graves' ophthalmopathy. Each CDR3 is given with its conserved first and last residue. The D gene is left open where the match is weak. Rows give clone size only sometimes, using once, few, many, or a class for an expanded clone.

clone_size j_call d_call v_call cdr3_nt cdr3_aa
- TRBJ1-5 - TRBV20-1 TGCAGTGCTAGAGATCCAAGGCTTTTCGCTCAGCCCCAGCATTTT CSARDPRLFAQPQHF
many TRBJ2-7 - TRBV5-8 TGTGCCAGCAGCCCTATGACAGACGAGCAGTACTTC CASSPMTDEQYF
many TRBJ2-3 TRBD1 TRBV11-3 TGTGCCAGCAGCCGCTTCCAGACAGGGCTCACAGATACGCAGTATTTT CASSRFQTGLTDTQYF
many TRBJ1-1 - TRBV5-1 TGCGCCAGCAGCTTGGACACGGGGTACCCTGAAGCTTTCTTT CASSLDTGYPEAFF
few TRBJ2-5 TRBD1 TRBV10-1 TGCGCCAGCAGTAGTTCGGGACAGGGGGGACAAGAGACCCAGTACTTC CASSSSGQGGQETQYF
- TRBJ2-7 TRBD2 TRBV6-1 TGTGCCAGCAGACCCCGGGCTAGCGGGAACCACGAGCAGTACTTC CASRPRASGNHEQYF
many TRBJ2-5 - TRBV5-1 TGCGCCAGCAGCTCGACTAGTTCGGCAGAGACCCAGTACTTC CASSSTSSAETQYF
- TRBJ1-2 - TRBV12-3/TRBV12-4 TGTGCCAGCAGTTCATGGGGGGACTATGGCTACACCTTC CASSSWGDYGYTF
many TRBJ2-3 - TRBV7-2 TGTGCCACAACCCAGGCGTCTAGCACAGATACGCAGTATTTT CATTQASSTDTQYF
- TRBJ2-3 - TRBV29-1 TGCAGCGTTGAGAGGGGGGTCGGCACAGATACGCAGTATTTT CSVERGVGTDTQYF
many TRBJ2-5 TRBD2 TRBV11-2 TGTGCCAGCAGCTTAGTCCCAAGCGGGAGTCAGACCCAGTACTTC CASSLVPSGSQTQYF
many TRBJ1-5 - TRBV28 TGTGCCAGCAGTTTTACACGTCCTGGTCAGCCCCAGCATTTT CASSFTRPGQPQHF
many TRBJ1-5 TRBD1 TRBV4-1 TGCGCCAGCAAATACCGGGACAGGGAAGATCAGCCCCAGCATTTT CASKYRDREDQPQHF
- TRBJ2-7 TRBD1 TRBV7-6 TGTGCCAGCAGCTTAGAGACAGGGCGGTCCTACGAGCAGTACTTC CASSLETGRSYEQYF
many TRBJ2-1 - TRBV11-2 TGTGCCAGCAGCCCTTGGCGGGTTGGTAACAATGAGCAGTTCTTC CASSPWRVGNNEQFF
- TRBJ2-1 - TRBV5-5 TGTGCCAGCAGCTTGGAGCTCCAGGGAAGTGGTAGGAATGAGCAGTTCTTC CASSLELQGSGRNEQFF
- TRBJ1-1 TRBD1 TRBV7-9 TGTGCCAGCACCGATAGCCCGACAGGGGGTACTGAAGCTTTCTTT CASTDSPTGGTEAFF
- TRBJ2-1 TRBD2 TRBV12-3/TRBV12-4 TGTGCCAGCAGGTACTCTAGCGGGAGTCGGTACAATGAGCAGTTCTTC CASRYSSGSRYNEQFF
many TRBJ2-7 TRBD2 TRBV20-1 TGCAGTGCTAGAGCGAGACTAGCGGGAGGGCCGGGCTACGAGCAGTACTTC CSARARLAGGPGYEQYF
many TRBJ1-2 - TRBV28 TGTGCCAGCAGTTGGGGAGAGAACTATGGCTACACCTTC CASSWGENYGYTF
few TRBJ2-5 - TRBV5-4 TGTGCCAGCAGCTTGAAACTAGGTACAGAGACCCAGTACTTC CASSLKLGTETQYF
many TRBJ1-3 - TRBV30 TGTGCCTGGAGTTTCGATGGAAACACCATATATTTT CAWSFDGNTIYF
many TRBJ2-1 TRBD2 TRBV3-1 TGTGCCAGCAGCCAAGGGACTAGCGGTAGGTGGGAGCAGTTCTTC CASSQGTSGRWEQFF
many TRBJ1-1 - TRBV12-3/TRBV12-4 TGTGCCAGCAGTTTCCCGGGGGCCTTGTGGGGTGAAGCTTTCTTT CASSFPGALWGEAFF
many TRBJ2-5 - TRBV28 TGTGCCAGCAGTACCGCGGAGGTTCAAGAGACCCAGTACTTC CASSTAEVQETQYF
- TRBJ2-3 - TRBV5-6 TGTGCCAGCAGCTTCCAAGATACGCAGTATTTT CASSFQDTQYF
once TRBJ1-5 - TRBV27 TGTGCCAGCTCCCAAATCGGGAGGGGATGGGGTCAGCCCCAGCATTTT CASSQIGRGWGQPQHF
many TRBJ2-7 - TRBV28 TGTGCCAGCAGTTTGCAGGGCTACGAGCAGTACTTC CASSLQGYEQYF
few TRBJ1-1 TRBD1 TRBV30 TGTGCCGGGGGACAGGGTGGCACTGAAGCTTTCTTT CAGGQGGTEAFF
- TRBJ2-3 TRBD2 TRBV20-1 TGCAGTGCCCCACTAGCGGGGAGCACAGATACGCAGTATTTT CSAPLAGSTDTQYF
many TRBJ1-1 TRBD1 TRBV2 TGTGCCAGCACCCACAGGGGAGGAACTGAAGCTTTCTTT CASTHRGGTEAFF
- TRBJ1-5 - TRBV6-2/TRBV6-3 TGTGCCAGCAGTTCCAGGGGTCGGGGCAATCAGCCCCAGCATTTT CASSSRGRGNQPQHF
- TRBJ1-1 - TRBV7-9 TGTGCCAGCAGCCTTAGGACCAATCTGAACACTGAAGCTTTCTTT CASSLRTNLNTEAFF
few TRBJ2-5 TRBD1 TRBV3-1 TGTGCCAGCAGCCAAGAAGGGGAGACAGGGGGTCTGGAGACCCAGTACTTC CASSQEGETGGLETQYF
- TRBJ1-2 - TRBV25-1 TGTGCCAGCAGTGAAACCCATGGCTACACCTTC CASSETHGYTF
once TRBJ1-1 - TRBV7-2 TGTGCCAGCAGGCAGGGTCTTGGGGAGAACACTGAAGCTTTCTTT CASRQGLGENTEAFF
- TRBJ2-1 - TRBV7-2 TGTGCCAGCAGCGCCGGACTCTACAATGAGCAGTTCTTC CASSAGLYNEQFF
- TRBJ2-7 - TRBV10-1 TGCGCCAGCAGTGATGCAGGAGGCTACGAGCAGTACTTC CASSDAGGYEQYF
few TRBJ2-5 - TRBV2 TGTGCCAGCAGTTCAGTAACCAAAGAGACCCAGTACTTC CASSSVTKETQYF
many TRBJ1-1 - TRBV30 TGTGCCTGGAGGCCGGAGACAGCGAAGGCTGAAGCTTTCTTT CAWRPETAKAEAFF
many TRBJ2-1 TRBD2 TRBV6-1 TGTGCCAGCAGCGGACTAGCGGGAAATGAGCAGTTCTTC CASSGLAGNEQFF
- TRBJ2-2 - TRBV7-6 TGTGCCAGCAGCGAGACAGTCGGTGGGGAGCTGTTTTTT CASSETVGGELFF
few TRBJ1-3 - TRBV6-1 TGTGCCAGCGGTGAGGGTTTGGGAAACACCATATATTTT CASGEGLGNTIYF
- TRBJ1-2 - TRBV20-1 TGCAGTGCTAGAGATTGGACAGCGCGGCTCTATGGCTACACCTTC CSARDWTARLYGYTF
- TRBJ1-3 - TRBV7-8 TGTGCCAGCAGGGACCCCTCTGGAAACACCATATATTTT CASRDPSGNTIYF
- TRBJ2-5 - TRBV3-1 TGTGCCAGCAGCCAAGATAGGGCGGGAACGACTCAAGAGACCCAGTACTTC CASSQDRAGTTQETQYF
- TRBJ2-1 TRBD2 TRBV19 TGTGCCAGTACCATGGGACTACGCTCCTACAATGAGCAGTTCTTC CASTMGLRSYNEQFF
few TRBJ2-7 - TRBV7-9 TGTGCCAGCAGCTTAGTAGGAAGCGGCGAGCAGTACTTC CASSLVGSGEQYF